One sample yielded the 23 T cell receptor beta chains listed below, sequenced in a study of T cells in Graves' hyperthyroidism and ophthalmopathy (dated by TCRdb to the late 2010s). The protocol used for the library was multiplex PCR. Sequencer: Illumina HiSeq 2000. Amplification of TCR beta CDR3 regions was carried out from RNA transcripts. The first round of RT-PCR for the TCR CDR3 was performed with the HTBI primer set and the Qiagen OneStep RT-PCR kit. TCRdb applied fastp at Q25 and MiXCR to the public reads, then kept only in-frame beta chains. Each entry is one CDR3 protein sequence, shown with its most common DNA and genes. This sample lists roughly 700,000 distinct CDR3 sequences; 17% were detected once. The ten biggest clones cover around 15% of the sample. The sample was blood. The receptors were gathered from a man aged 45-65 years with Graves' hyperthyroidism.

Only one count was recorded for this clonotype. The junction shows a germline mismatch at one end, possibly a read error. J is TRBJ2-2 and V is TRBV12-3 or TRBV12-4; D may be TRBD2 (6 bases). The CDR3 length is 16 residues. The CDR3 region is CASSLNSGIDTGGLFF. CDR3 sequence (DNA): TGTGCCAGCAGTTTAAATTCGGGGATCGACACCGGGGGGCTGTTTTTT.

The sample holds many counts of this clonotype. This chain uses TRBV28 with TRBJ1-2, with 8 bases identical to TRBD1. Germline assignment: CDR1 MDHEN and CDR2 SYDVKM. V trimming: 5 bases; J trimming: 5 bases; junction bases outside the gene matches: 16. The CDR3 runs to 17 residues. The CDR3 DNA follows: TGTGCCAGCAGTACAGTCGGCCTACTCAGACAGGGGTATGGCTACACCTTC. Protein sequence: CASSTVGLLRQGYGYTF.

This clonotype was counted many times. The chain uses TRBV20-1 and TRBJ2-3; weak D call: TRBD1 (5 bases). Trimming shortened V by 7 bases and J by 5 bases, and 10 bases separated the two germline ends. The CDR3 extends over 11 amino acids. CDR1 is DFQATT, CDR2 SNEGSKA, per germline (reference sequence). CDR3 region: CSGEDRDTQYF. CDR3 coding DNA: TGCAGTGGCGAAGACAGAGATACGCAGTATTTT.

This clonotype was observed a few times. V is TRBV6-1 and J is TRBJ2-7; perhaps TRBD2 as D (6 bases). Germline-derived CDR1 and CDR2 are MNHNS and SASEGT. CDR3 length: 14 residues. V was shortened by 6 bases and J by 0 bases, with 12 bases between the two germline ends. CDR3 sequence (DNA): TGTGCCAGCAGGGAGGGTCCTAGCTCCTACGAGCAGTACTTC. Translated: CASREGPSSYEQYF.

This clonotype was recorded a few times. The chain is built from TRBV6-2 or TRBV6-3 and TRBJ1-2, with D hard to call. V was clipped by 0 bases and J by 2 bases, with 10 bases between them. Germline-derived CDR1 and CDR2 are MNHEY and SVGEGT. The CDR3 has 15 residues. The chain's CDR3 is CASSYSARKNYGYTF. CDR3 sequence (DNA): TGTGCCAGCAGTTACTCGGCCAGAAAAAACTATGGCTACACCTTC.

This clonotype was seen many times. This chain links TRBV7-9 with TRBJ2-7, with TRBD2 identical over 10 bases. The J segment lost 0 bases and the V segment lost 3 bases, leaving 14 bases of the junction unmatched. This CDR3 has 19 amino acids. Germline-derived CDR1 and CDR2 are SEHNR and FQNEAQ (reference sequence). CDR3 residues: CASSFRTSGNPRSSYEQYF. CDR3 DNA: TGTGCCAGCAGCTTCCGGACTAGCGGCAATCCGCGAAGCTCCTACGAGCAGTACTTC. Complete variable domain (other parts from reference TRBV7-9 and TRBJ2-7): DTGVSQNPRHKITKRGQNVTFRCDPISEHNRLYWYRQTLGQGPEFLTYFQNEAQLEKSRLLSDRFSAERPKGSFSTLEIQRTEQGDSAMYLCASSFRTSGNPRSSYEQYFGPGTRLTVT.

The chain joins TRBV6-1 to TRBJ2-7; either TRBD1 or TRBD2 may fit D (5 bases each). The CDR3 is made up of 13 amino acids. V was shortened by 7 bases and J by 6 bases, with 16 bases between the two germline ends. In germline, CDR1 is MNHNS, CDR2 SASEGT. In DNA, the CDR3 is TGTGCCAGCAAATCGGGACCGACTGGCGAGCAGTACTTC. Protein: CASKSGPTGEQYF.

This clonotype occurred many times. This chain uses TRBV11-2 with TRBJ2-3, with 11 positions matching TRBD2. V lost 4 bases and J lost 5; bases outside the gene matches: 2. The CDR3 has 14 amino acids. The germline V gene encodes CDR1 SGHAT and CDR2 FQNNGV. This chain's CDR3 is CASSSLAGVDTQYF. DNA for the CDR3: TGTGCCAGCAGCTCACTAGCGGGAGTAGATACGCAGTATTTT.

The table lists this clonotype with a few counts. The chain uses TRBV7-3 and TRBJ1-2; D may be TRBD1 (6 bases). Trimming left V 5 bases short and J 8 bases short, with 15 bases between. The CDR3 runs 13 residues. Germline V lookup: CDR1 SGHTA, CDR2 FQGTGA. CDR3 protein: CASSQSGGLGYTF. CDR3 nucleotides: TGTGCCAGCAGCCAAAGCGGGGGGCTCGGCTACACCTTC.

The chain links TRBV7-3 to TRBJ1-1; maybe TRBD1 (6 bases). V was cut by 0 bases and J by 5 bases, with 13 bases left in between. This CDR3 is 15 amino acids long. Per the germline V gene, CDR1 is SGHTA and CDR2 is FQGTGA. This CDR3 is CASSLTVRGATEAFF. CDR3 coding DNA: TGTGCCAGCAGCTTAACGGTACGGGGGGCAACTGAAGCTTTCTTT.

This clonotype was counted ten times or more. This sequence joins TRBV7-9 and TRBJ2-3; 7 nucleotides agree with TRBD2. J lost 6 bases, V lost 0 bases, and 6 bases had no gene match. The CDR3 runs to 15 residues. Germline CDR1 and CDR2: SEHNR and FQNEAQ (reference sequence). The CDR3 is CASSLAAGVADTQYF. As DNA, the CDR3 is TGTGCCAGCAGCTTAGCTGCGGGAGTGGCGGATACGCAGTATTTT.

The V call is TRBV30, the J call TRBJ2-7, with a possible D match to TRBD1 (6 bases). Germline CDR1 and CDR2: GTSNPN and SVGIG (reference sequence). The V end lost 3 bases, the J end lost 3 bases, and 15 bases lay between the germline ends. This CDR3 comprises 14 residues. CDR3 sequence: CAWSRGQGYYEQYF. The DNA of the CDR3 is TGTGCCTGGAGCCGCGGGCAGGGGTACTACGAGCAGTACTTC.

The gene calls are TRBV28 and TRBJ2-3; either TRBD1 or TRBD2 may supply D (7 bases each). V gave up 4 bases and J gave up 2 bases, with 13 bases separating them. Germline V gene data show CDR1 as MDHEN and CDR2 as SYDVKM. This CDR3 spans 15 amino acids. CDR3: CASSSPGGDTDTQYF. CDR3 in DNA: TGTGCCAGCAGTTCCCCAGGGGGGGACACAGATACGCAGTATTTT.

This clonotype was detected many times. The chain uses TRBV12-3 or TRBV12-4 and TRBJ2-3; D is possibly TRBD2 (5 bases). V lost 6 bases to trimming and J lost 0 bases, with 13 bases between them. The CDR3 runs to 15 residues. This CDR3 reads CASRRRTSSTDTQYF. CDR3 DNA sequence: TGTGCCAGCAGACGAAGGACTTCTAGCACAGATACGCAGTATTTT.

This clonotype was seen ten or more times. The chain couples TRBV27 to TRBJ2-1, with TRBD2 matching 14 bases. The germline CDR1 and CDR2 sequences are MNHEY and SMNVEV (reference sequence). This CDR3 spans 15 amino acids. The V gene end was trimmed by 6 bases and the J gene end by 15 bases; junction bases not matched to a gene: 13. The CDR3 reads CASRPPGLAGESAFF. The CDR3 bases are TGTGCCAGCAGGCCTCCGGGACTAGCGGGAGAGAGTGCGTTCTTC.

This clonotype was recorded at least ten times. The chain recombines TRBV28 with TRBJ2-7; possibly TRBD1 or TRBD2 for D (6 bases each). The V end was cut by 0 bases, the J end by 5 bases, with 17 bases between. There are 16 residues in the CDR3. Germline CDR1 is MDHEN and CDR2 is SYDVKM. The CDR3 DNA follows: TGTGCCAGCAGTTTATGGGAGGGGGTTGTGCTCAACGAGCAGTACTTC. This sequence encodes CASSLWEGVVLNEQYF.

In this sample, this clonotype turned up many times. The chain carries TRBV28 and TRBJ2-7; TRBD1 agrees at 10 bases. V was pared by 9 bases and J by 4 bases, with 15 bases of the junction left unmatched. CDR1 and CDR2 (germline): MDHEN, SYDVKM. The CDR3 loop spans 16 amino acids. The CDR3 reads CASSTGGTAGGYEQYF. CDR3 bases: TGTGCCAGTTCGACAGGGGGCACGGCGGGAGGTTACGAGCAGTACTTC.

A few counts support this clonotype. The gene calls are TRBV7-2 and TRBJ2-5, with D hard to call. With 1 base removed from V and 2 bases from J, the gap between germline ends came to 11 bases. The CDR3 has 15 amino acids. Germline V CDR1 and CDR2: SGHTA, FQGNSA. The CDR3 sequence: CASSLVPGLQETQYF. The CDR3 nucleotides are TGTGCCAGCAGCTTAGTGCCGGGCCTGCAAGAGACCCAGTACTTC.

This clonotype was seen repeatedly, ten times or more. CDR3 region: CASSLQADRVNEQFF. Written as DNA, the CDR3 is TGTGCCAGCAGCTTGCAAGCGGACAGGGTCAATGAGCAGTTCTTC. The chain has TRBV13 and TRBJ2-1, with 8 positions matching TRBD1. This CDR3 is 15 amino acids long. The junction had 7 bases not matched to a gene; V was cut back by 3 bases and J by 6 bases. The germline V gene has CDR1 PRHDT and CDR2 FYEKMQ (reference sequence).

This clonotype was seen a few times. The J gene is TRBJ1-2, the V gene TRBV19, with no clear D. V gave up 3 bases and J gave up 3 bases, with 14 bases separating them. The CDR3 spans 15 residues. Germline CDR1 LNHDA, CDR2 SQIVND (reference sequence). Here the CDR3 reads CASSITAELDYGYTF. CDR3 nucleotides: TGTGCCAGTAGTATTACGGCCGAGTTGGACTATGGCTACACCTTC.

The rearrangement joins TRBV18 to TRBJ2-2; D may be TRBD1 (5 bases). Trimming took off 3 bases at V and 0 bases at J, with 11 bases between the two ends. This CDR3 region has 16 residues. Germline assignment: CDR1 KGHSH and CDR2 LQKENI. The CDR3 sequence is CASSPTAPANTGELFF. CDR3 DNA sequence: TGTGCCAGCTCACCGACAGCCCCCGCGAACACCGGGGAGCTGTTTTTT. The whole variable domain, remainder taken from reference TRBV18 and TRBJ2-2, is NAGVMQNPRHLVRRRGQEARLRCSPMKGHSHVYWYRQLPEEGLKFMVYLQKENIIDESGMPKERFSAEFPKEGPSILRIQQVVRGDSAAYFCASSPTAPANTGELFFGEGSRLTVL.

The sample holds many counts of this clonotype. The chain recombines TRBV7-2 with TRBJ2-7; no firm D call. The CDR3 is 15 residues long. V was shortened by 3 bases and J by 0 bases, with 12 bases between the two germline ends. Germline assignment: CDR1 SGHTA and CDR2 FQGNSA. DNA of the CDR3: TGTGCCAGCAGCTTGGGTGGGTCCATCTCCTACGAGCAGTACTTC. Its protein product is CASSLGGSISYEQYF.

V usage is TRBV28 and J usage is TRBJ2-2; unclear D gene. The CDR3 length is 13 residues. The germline V gene has CDR1 MDHEN and CDR2 SYDVKM. With 6 bases removed from V and 2 bases from J, the gap between germline ends came to 7 bases. The CDR3 DNA reads TGTGCCAGCAGGAACAGTAACACCGGGGAGCTGTTTTTT. Translation: CASRNSNTGELFF.